This entry features one T cell receptor beta chain sequence. No antigen is known for it. The protocol was immunoSEQ multiplex PCR, while the TCRdb copy is restricted to in-frame clones and leaves out a portion. This table holds some 110,000 clones, about 85% found once. These data come from a study of T cell responses to AZD1222 COVID-19 vaccine. This CDR3 is 16 amino acids long. V lost 0 bases to trimming and J lost 2 bases, with 12 bases between them. Study-wide points: Among those given AZD1222, only 6 or 7 were seropositive at baseline. The peak T cell response came first, and repertoires were sampled only after it. Spike-wide coverage was observed for vaccine-associated CD4 TCRs, with dominant responses at 160-218 and 743-854.

The rearrangement links TRBV6-7 to TRBJ2-3, with a weak D call TRBD2 (5 bases). TRBV6-7 counts as an open reading frame of uncertain function. This receptor was taken from an adult in good health. Source: peripheral blood, taken on day 0 of AZD1222 vaccination. CDR3 amino acids: CASSYSFEGPTDTQYF. In nucleotides, the CDR3 is TGTGCCAGCAGTTACTCGTTCGAGGGTCCCACAGATACGCAGTATTTT.